The 13 T cell receptor beta chains listed next were all sequenced from one sample in a study of regulatory T cells in long-lasting Graves disease. For TCR beta, libraries came from iRepertoire HTBI primers and Arm-PCR of CDR3 regions. TCRdb reprocessed the multiplex PCR reads via MiXCR and lists one record per CDR3 protein. This sample carries roughly 430,000 distinct CDR3 sequences, around 17% of them seen once, and the ten largest clones take roughly 10%. The time point is: newly diagnosed GD, antithyroid drugs for less than 3 months. Preparation of the TCR library used RNA extracted from PBMCs. The sample also formed part of further work on T cells in Graves' hyperthyroidism and ophthalmopathy.

The material was peripheral blood mononuclear cells (PBMCs), obtained at new diagnosis, from a patient treated with antithyroid drugs. These TCRs come from a young woman with Graves disease.

The DNA for the CDR3 is TGCAGCGCGCGTAGCGGGAGCTCTCCCAGGGAGCTGTTTTTT. It codes for CSARSGSSPRELFF. The chain uses TRBV29-1 and TRBJ2-2, with 9 bases identical to TRBD2. This CDR3 contains 14 residues. Germline V gene lookup returns CDR1 SQVTM and CDR2 ANQGSEA. The V and J ends lost 7 bases and 9 bases, in that order; junction bases with no gene match: 12.

This clonotype occurred a few times. The V gene is TRBV11-2, the J gene TRBJ2-2; no reliable D call. V was clipped by 7 bases and J by 1 base, with 13 bases between them. Germline V gives CDR1 SGHAT, CDR2 FQNNGV. The CDR3 is 15 amino acids. The CDR3: CASTMNTENTGELFF. The CDR3 DNA sequence: TGTGCCAGCACCATGAATACCGAGAACACCGGGGAGCTGTTTTTT.

This clonotype appeared a few times. V usage is TRBV6-1 and J usage is TRBJ2-2, with TRBD1 matching over 10 bases. Looked up from germline, CDR1 is MNHNS and CDR2 is SASEGT. The CDR3 contains 16 residues. The J segment lost 5 bases and the V segment lost 0 bases, leaving 3 bases of the junction unmatched. CDR3 amino acids: CASSEADRGWTGELFF. DNA for the CDR3: TGTGCCAGCAGTGAAGCGGACAGGGGGTGGACCGGGGAGCTGTTTTTT.

The J gene is TRBJ2-1, the V gene TRBV6-1; TRBD2 is a possible D gene (5 bases). The germline CDR1 and CDR2 sequences are MNHNS and SASEGT. With 8 bases removed from V and 15 bases from J, the gap between germline ends came to 23 bases. The CDR3 loop spans 13 amino acids. CDR3 sequence (DNA): TGTGCCAGCTCAAGAGGCGGGCCCCTCGGGATGTTCTTC. It yields the protein CASSRGGPLGMFF.

There are many counts of this clonotype. This chain uses TRBV28 with TRBJ2-7; D remains ambiguous. V lost 7 bases and J lost 7, with 11 bases in between. Germline CDR1 and CDR2: MDHEN and SYDVKM. The CDR3 is made up of 11 amino acids. The CDR3 spells CASTLAAEQYF. CDR3 coding DNA: TGTGCCAGCACTCTTGCGGCAGAGCAGTACTTC. Drawing the rest from reference TRBV28 and TRBJ2-7, the complete variable domain is DVKVTQSSRYLVKRTGEKVFLECVQDMDHENMFWYRQDPGLGLRLIYFSYDVKMKEKGDIPEGYSVSREKKERFSLILESASTNQTSMYLCASTLAAEQYFGPGTRLTVT.

This clonotype was recorded at least ten times. This chain connects TRBV29-1 to TRBJ2-4; 10 bases match TRBD1. This CDR3 comprises 12 residues. Germline CDR1 is SQVTM and CDR2 is ANQGSEA. V shed 8 bases, J shed 7 bases, and the junction held 5 bases outside the gene matches. CDR3 in DNA: TGCAGCCATGGGGGACAGGGGAACATTCAGTACTTC. It specifies CSHGGQGNIQYF.

V gene TRBV27 combines with J gene TRBJ1-5; D not resolved. V gave up 3 bases and J gave up 3 bases, with 6 bases separating them. There are 13 residues in the CDR3. In germline, CDR1 is MNHEY, CDR2 SMNVEV (reference sequence). The CDR3 DNA follows: TGTGCCAGCAGTTTTTTCCCCAATCAGCCCCAGCATTTT. It specifies CASSFFPNQPQHF.

The chain is built from TRBV10-3 and TRBJ1-2; D might be TRBD1 (5 bases). The CDR3 contains 14 residues. Germline loops: CDR1 ENHRY, CDR2 SYGVKD. Trimming removed 10 bases at V and 4 bases at J, with 19 bases between. The CDR3 spells CANRRGDGRYGYTF. CDR3 in DNA: TGTGCCAACCGACGGGGGGACGGGCGCTATGGCTACACCTTC.

The table lists this clonotype with many counts. The rearrangement uses TRBV9 and TRBJ2-1; 7 positions match TRBD2. Germline CDR1 and CDR2: SGDLS and YYNGEE. The CDR3 runs 16 residues. The J segment lost 0 bases and the V segment lost 0 bases, leaving 3 bases of the junction unmatched. This chain's CDR3 is CASSVGGGSSYNEQFF. CDR3 nucleotide sequence: TGTGCCAGCAGCGTAGGGGGCGGGAGCTCCTACAATGAGCAGTTCTTC.

There are a few counts of this clonotype. The V gene is TRBV7-9, the J gene TRBJ1-4; TRBD1 might be the D (6 bases). V dropped 5 bases and J dropped 2 bases, with 15 bases sitting between them. The CDR3 is 16 residues long. The germline gives CDR1 SEHNR, CDR2 FQNEAQ (reference sequence). The CDR3 nucleotides read TGTGCCAGCAGCCGACTGTTGGGGGGCACTAATGAAAAACTGTTTTTT. This sequence encodes CASSRLLGGTNEKLFF.

This clonotype has ten or more counts. This chain links TRBV7-9 with TRBJ2-7; possible D gene TRBD1, 5 bases. CDR1 is SEHNR and CDR2 is FQNEAQ in the germline V gene (reference sequence). The CDR3 has 13 residues. V was shortened by 3 bases and J by 6 bases, with 12 bases between the two germline ends. In DNA, the CDR3 is TGTGCCAGCAGCTTGACAGTTACAGGCGAGCAGTACTTC. Protein product: CASSLTVTGEQYF.

The V call is TRBV2, the J call TRBJ2-2, with D possibly TRBD1 on 5 matching bases. Trimming cost V 5 bases and J 7 bases, with 11 bases left between them. The CDR3 runs to 13 residues. CDR1 is SNHLY and CDR2 is FYNNEI in the germline V gene. The CDR3 spells CASSKNQGGELFF. The CDR3 nucleotides are TGTGCCAGCAGTAAAAACCAGGGCGGGGAGCTGTTTTTT.

This clonotype has ten or more counts. The V and J genes are TRBV18 and TRBJ1-1; weak D call: TRBD1 (6 bases). This CDR3 contains 14 residues. Germline-derived CDR1 and CDR2 are KGHSH and LQKENI. V lost 8 bases and J 1 base, leaving 14 bases between the germline ends. The CDR3 DNA follows: TGTGCCAGCAGCTCGGACAGAGGGAACACTGAAGCTTTCTTT. This translates into CASSSDRGNTEAFF.